The next 26 T cell receptor beta chains were all read from a single sample in a study of blood T cell repertoires in COVID-19. Sequenced by immunoSEQ multiplex PCR; TCRdb stores in-frame clones only, minus some. This sample yields about 240,000 clones, of which roughly four fifths are seen a single time; approximately 3.8% belongs to the top ten. The sequenced material came from PBMCs or T cells enriched from blood (not recorded which). These TCRs come from a woman between 40 and 50 years old who had been exposed to COVID-19.

The V and J genes are TRBV7-8 and TRBJ2-5, with TRBD2 as a possible D gene (6 bases). The ends were cut back, 5 bases at V and 2 bases at J, with 12 bases in the middle. CDR1 and CDR2 (germline): SGHVS, FQNEAQ. CDR3 length equals 14 residues. This chain's CDR3 is CASSRLGPQETQYF. The DNA of the CDR3 is TGTGCCAGCAGCAGACTAGGGCCACAAGAGACCCAGTACTTC.

The gene calls are TRBV7-9 and TRBJ1-5; 7 bases fit TRBD1. Per germline, CDR1 SEHNR and CDR2 FQNEAQ (reference sequence). The CDR3 extends over 18 amino acids. The V gene end was trimmed by 1 base and the J gene end by 2 bases; junction bases not matched to a gene: 11. This chain's CDR3 is CASSLGRGFGDRNQPQHF. For the CDR3, the DNA is TGTGCCAGCAGCTTAGGCAGGGGGTTTGGGGACCGCAATCAGCCCCAGCATTTT.

The chain uses TRBV30 and TRBJ2-7; TRBD2 is a possible D gene (5 bases). With 3 bases removed from V and 12 bases from J, the gap between germline ends came to 15 bases. CDR3 length: 11 amino acids. Per the germline V gene, CDR1 is GTSNPN and CDR2 is SVGIG (reference sequence). CDR3 loop: CAWSPEEMLYF. The DNA of the CDR3 is TGTGCCTGGAGCCCGGAGGAGATGCTGTACTTC.

The chain combines TRBV6-1 with TRBJ1-2; 7 nucleotides line up with TRBD1. After removal of 5 bases from V and 6 bases from J, the junction contained 9 bases not matched to a gene. This CDR3 has 14 residues. Germline CDR1 reads MNHNS; CDR2 reads SASEGT. The CDR3, as DNA: TGTGCCAGCAGTACGCCGGGACAGTGGGATGGCTACACCTTC. This codes for CASSTPGQWDGYTF.

The chain couples TRBV5-8 to TRBJ2-5; D unresolved. CDR3 length: 13 residues. CDR1 SGHTS and CDR2 YDEGEE come from the germline V gene. V lost 3 bases and J 2 bases, leaving 8 bases between the germline ends. CDR3 in amino acids: CASSWQVQETQYF. For the CDR3, the DNA is TGTGCCAGCAGCTGGCAGGTTCAAGAGACCCAGTACTTC.

Concerning this clone itself: Compared with germline, one end of the junction differs, possibly owing to a read error. This rearrangement joins TRBV24-1 to TRBJ2-3; the D is unclear. The CDR3 contains 11 residues. Germline V CDR1 and CDR2: KGHDR, SFDVKD. The DNA of the CDR3 is TGTGTCACCTCCAGTTTGGATACGCAGTATTTT. It translates to CVTSSLDTQYF.

The chain has TRBV9 and TRBJ2-3; the D gene is possibly TRBD2 (7 bases). Between the trimmed V and J ends, which lost 1 base and 4 bases, there was a span of 13 bases. The CDR3 is 15 amino acids. From germline, CDR1 is SGDLS and CDR2 YYNGEE. CDR3 loop: CASSVRGGAADTQYF. CDR3 in DNA: TGTGCCAGCAGCGTACGTGGGGGGGCAGCAGATACGCAGTATTTT.

The CDR3, as DNA: TGTGCCAGCAGCCAGGGGGGGATTGGCACTGAAGCTTTCTTT. Amino acid sequence: CASSQGGIGTEAFF. The chain has TRBV4-2 and TRBJ1-1, with D tentatively TRBD1 (5 bases). The CDR3 covers 14 residues. CDR1 is LGHNA, CDR2 YNFKEQ, per germline. The V and J ends lost 3 bases and 4 bases respectively, with 12 bases between them.

The chain has TRBV9 and TRBJ1-6; no clear D. V lost 4 bases to trimming and J lost 6 bases, with 8 bases between them. Germline V CDR1 and CDR2: SGDLS, YYNGEE. The CDR3 loop spans 13 amino acids. The CDR3 is CASSLGVNSPLHF. CDR3 nucleotides: TGTGCCAGCAGCCTGGGAGTTAATTCACCCCTCCACTTT.

The J gene is TRBJ2-2, the V gene TRBV7-2, with TRBD2 identical over 9 bases. The CDR3 consists of 15 residues. The germline gives CDR1 SGHTA, CDR2 FQGNSA. J lost 4 bases, V lost 5 bases, and 5 bases had no gene match. The CDR3 DNA sequence: TGTGCCAGCAGCGGGGGGACTAGCTTCACCGGGGAGCTGTTTTTT. Translating it yields CASSGGTSFTGELFF.

This rearrangement joins TRBV7-6 to TRBJ2-3, with a tentative D call TRBD1 (5 bases). The germline gives CDR1 SGHVS, CDR2 FNYEAQ. This CDR3 is built from 14 residues. V lost 3 bases, J lost 0 bases, and 7 bases lay in between. The CDR3: CASSLQGSTDTQYF. CDR3 sequence (DNA): TGTGCCAGCAGCTTGCAGGGTAGCACAGATACGCAGTATTTT.

The J gene is TRBJ2-1, the V gene TRBV6-5; a weak D match, TRBD2 (5 bases). Trimming left V 7 bases short and J 10 bases short, with 17 bases between. The CDR3 is 13 residues long. Per the germline V gene, CDR1 is MNHEY and CDR2 is SVGAGI. The CDR3 DNA reads as TGTGCCAGCAAGCTGGACTGGCGAGGGGAGCAGTTCTTC. It specifies CASKLDWRGEQFF.

The chain is built from TRBV9 and TRBJ2-3; 7 positions agree with TRBD1. The V segment lost 4 bases and the J segment 2 bases; nucleotides outside the gene matches: 4. CDR1 and CDR2 from the germline V gene are SGDLS and YYNGEE. This CDR3 region has 14 residues. The CDR3 nucleotides are TGTGCCAGCAGCATCGGGACAGTCACAGATACGCAGTATTTT. Its protein product is CASSIGTVTDTQYF. The full variable domain, rest sourced from reference TRBV9 and TRBJ2-3, is DSGVTQTPKHLITATGQRVTLRCSPRSGDLSVYWYQQSLDQGLQFLIQYYNGEERAKGNILERFSAQQFPDLHSELNLSSLELGDSALYFCASSIGTVTDTQYFGPGTRLTVL.

This clone was observed a few times. The rearrangement links TRBV18 to TRBJ2-5; weak D call: TRBD2 (6 bases). Germline lookup yields CDR1 KGHSH and CDR2 LQKENI. V was shortened by 3 bases and J by 2 bases, with 10 bases between the two germline ends. The CDR3 length is 14 residues. CDR3 nucleotide sequence: TGTGCCAGCTCACCGGGCGGGGTTCAAGAGACCCAGTACTTC. This gives the protein CASSPGGVQETQYF. The variable domain in full, with the rest retrieved from reference TRBV18 and TRBJ2-5, is NAGVMQNPRHLVRRRGQEARLRCSPMKGHSHVYWYRQLPEEGLKFMVYLQKENIIDESGMPKERFSAEFPKEGPSILRIQQVVRGDSAAYFCASSPGGVQETQYFGPGTRLLVL.

Only a few counts were recorded for this clone. A single base separates this from a much larger clone, so it may be a read error. This sample includes further DNA sequences coding for the same CDR3. The J gene is TRBJ1-2, the V gene TRBV3-1 (or the pseudogene TRBV3-2); D is undetermined. Trimming cost V 0 bases and J 4 bases, with 9 bases left between them. Germline values: CDR1 LGHDT, CDR2 YNNKEL (reference sequence). This CDR3 is 14 amino acids long. CDR3 residues: CASSQDTGIYGYTF. CDR3 nucleotide sequence: TGTGCCAGCAGCCAAGATACGGGGATCTATGGCTACACCTTC.

The chain couples TRBV4-2 to TRBJ1-2, with TRBD1 as a possible D gene (6 bases). Germline CDR1 is LGHNA and CDR2 is YNFKEQ. The CDR3 has 14 amino acids. Trimming took off 1 base at V and 4 bases at J, with 10 bases between the two ends. The CDR3 loop is CASSQGTVGYGYTF. DNA of the CDR3: TGTGCCAGCAGCCAAGGGACAGTGGGCTATGGCTACACCTTC.

The gene calls are TRBV30 and TRBJ2-1; 7 nucleotides match TRBD2. With V trimmed by 5 bases and J by 0 bases, 7 bases remained unmatched. Germline-derived CDR1 and CDR2 are GTSNPN and SVGIG (reference sequence). The CDR3 length is 15 residues. CDR3 sequence (DNA): TGTGCCTGGGACCCGGGACTACCCTCCTACAATGAGCAGTTCTTC. Translated: CAWDPGLPSYNEQFF.

This clone was observed once. The DNA of the CDR3 is TGCGCCAGCAGCCCCACCTCGATAGACAGGGGAGGCTACACCTTC. Protein product: CASSPTSIDRGGYTF. This chain uses TRBV5-1 with TRBJ1-2; 8 nucleotides match TRBD1. Germline V gives CDR1 SGHRS, CDR2 YFSETQ. V trimming: 4 bases; J trimming: 8 bases; junction bases outside the gene matches: 13. CDR3 length equals 15 residues.

V usage is TRBV5-6 and J usage is TRBJ2-2, with 10 bases lining up with TRBD1. The V gene's germline CDR1 is SGHDT and CDR2 YYEEEE. V lost 0 bases to trimming and J lost 5 bases; unmatched junction nucleotides: 4. The CDR3 extends over 16 amino acids. The CDR3 nucleotides read TGTGCCAGCAGCTTGGGACAGGGGGCTTGGACCGGGGAGCTGTTTTTT. It specifies CASSLGQGAWTGELFF.

The CDR3 region is CAWPSDWSISNQPQHF. For the CDR3, the DNA is TGTGCCTGGCCGAGCGACTGGTCAATTAGCAATCAGCCCCAGCATTTT. The V call is TRBV30, the J call TRBJ1-5, with no clear D. From germline, CDR1 is GTSNPN and CDR2 SVGIG (reference sequence). V lost 5 bases, J lost 0 bases, and 17 bases lay in between. The length of the CDR3 is 16 residues.

The J gene is TRBJ2-5, the V gene TRBV7-2, with a possible D match to TRBD2 (5 bases). Germline CDR1 SGHTA, CDR2 FQGNSA. CDR3 length: 13 amino acids. Trimming took 6 bases from V and 3 from J, leaving 11 bases between them. The CDR3 nucleotides read TGTGCCAGCAGTCGAGGGTCCGAAGAGACCCAGTACTTC. This translates into CASSRGSEETQYF. Using reference TRBV7-2 and TRBJ2-5 for the parts outside the CDR3, the full variable domain is GAGVSQSPSNKVTEKGKDVELRCDPISGHTALYWYRQSLGQGLEFLIYFQGNSAPDKSGLPSDRFSAERTGGSVSTLTIQRTQQEDSAVYLCASSRGSEETQYFGPGTRLLVL.

The rearrangement uses TRBV7-6 and TRBJ1-1; 8 nucleotides align to TRBD1. V was clipped by 1 base and J by 3 bases; unmatched bases: 4. This CDR3 has 15 amino acids. Germline V gives CDR1 SGHVS, CDR2 FNYEAQ. In nucleotides, the CDR3 is TGTGCCAGCAGCTTAGATTACAGGGGGGACACTGAAGCTTTCTTT. Translating it yields CASSLDYRGDTEAFF.

There are a few counts of this clone. The J gene is TRBJ2-5, the V gene TRBV15; tentatively, D is TRBD2 (5 bases). The CDR3 is made up of 16 amino acids. Trimming stripped 0 bases from V and 1 base from J, with 12 bases between. In germline, CDR1 is LNHNV, CDR2 YYDKDF (reference sequence). The CDR3 DNA is TGTGCCACCAGCAGAGATCCTTCCGGGATCCAAGAGACCCAGTACTTC. This gives the protein CATSRDPSGIQETQYF.

Concerning this clone itself: The same CDR3 can be traced to other DNA sequences in this sample. V usage is TRBV12-3 or TRBV12-4 and J usage is TRBJ1-1; D is ambiguous. V lost 3 bases and J 4 bases, leaving 9 bases between the germline ends. This CDR3 has 13 amino acids. The CDR3 DNA follows: TGTGCCAGCAGTTTTCTGGGAGGCACTGAAGCTTTCTTT. Its protein is CASSFLGGTEAFF.

CDR3: CASSEAPGLSSYNEQFF. CDR3 nucleotide sequence: TGTGCCAGCAGTGAAGCGCCGGGTCTAAGCTCCTACAATGAGCAGTTCTTC. This sequence joins TRBV6-1 and TRBJ2-1; no clear D. Germline CDR1 and CDR2: MNHNS and SASEGT. This CDR3 has 17 amino acids. Trimming removed 0 bases at V and 0 bases at J, with 12 bases between.

The V and J genes are TRBV23-1 and TRBJ1-6; D gene ambiguous. TRBV23-1 is annotated as an ORF whose role is uncertain. Trimming took off 4 bases at V and 0 bases at J, with 13 bases between the two ends. This CDR3 has 17 amino acids. Here the CDR3 DNA reads TGCGCCAGCAGTCTGGGCACCCAGAGCTCCTATAATTCACCCCTCCACTTT. Translation: CASSLGTQSSYNSPLHF.